These 18 T cell receptor beta chains were all obtained from the same sample, sequenced in a study of cytomegalovirus exposure and HLA in healthy donors (dated 2017 in TCRdb). Library method: the immunoSEQ multiplex PCR assay. Imported from immuneACCESS, the table was reduced by TCRdb to in-frame sequences with V and J called. These copies leave out some clones; in studies compared against another copy, an unresolved V gene accounts for under half, and the cause of the remainder is not known. The sample profile shows 100,000 to 150,000 clones; 89% of them were found once. The ten largest clonotypes hold about 1% of the sample. Material: PBMCs. These receptors came from a woman aged 18 to 35 in good health and CMV-seronegative.

The chain combines TRBV19 with TRBJ1-1; possible D gene TRBD1, 5 bases. The CDR3 extends over 16 amino acids. Deletions cut 4 bases from V and 1 base from J, with 16 bases between. CDR1 is LNHDA, CDR2 SQIVND, per germline (reference sequence). CDR3 DNA: TGTGCCAGTAGTAGGCTCCCGACAGACACGAACACTGAAGCTTTCTTT. It yields the protein CASSRLPTDTNTEAFF.

This clone has more than one count but fewer than ten. The chain has TRBV11-2 and TRBJ2-7; TRBD1 might be the D (7 bases). The CDR3 is 15 residues long. V shed 4 bases and J shed 3 bases, with 16 bases lying between them. CDR1 and CDR2 from the germline V gene are SGHAT and FQNNGV. The CDR3 coding sequence is TGTGCCAGCAGCTCCTTTAGGGGGGACAGCTACGAGCAGTACTTC. Protein sequence: CASSSFRGDSYEQYF.

This chain uses TRBV2 with TRBJ1-5; D is perhaps TRBD1 (6 bases). Trimming stripped 6 bases from V and 0 bases from J, with 12 bases between. CDR3 length: 15 residues. Looked up from germline, CDR1 is SNHLY and CDR2 is FYNNEI. The CDR3 here is CASRDSAYSNQPQHF. DNA for the CDR3: TGTGCCAGCAGGGACAGTGCTTATAGCAATCAGCCCCAGCATTTT. Filled out from reference TRBV2 and TRBJ1-5, the complete variable domain reads EPEVTQTPSHQVTQMGQEVILRCVPISNHLYFYWYRQILGQKVEFLVSFYNNEISEKSEIFDDQFSVERPDGSNFTLKIRSTKLEDSAMYFCASRDSAYSNQPQHFGDGTRLSIL.

J is TRBJ2-5 and V is TRBV2, with D tentatively TRBD2 (6 bases). V was shortened by 10 bases and J by 3 bases, with 15 bases between the two germline ends. Germline CDR1 is SNHLY and CDR2 is FYNNEI. The CDR3 has 13 amino acids. CDR3 amino acids: CATQNRGKETQYF. The CDR3 DNA is TGTGCCACCCAAAACCGGGGGAAAGAGACCCAGTACTTC.

In nucleotides, the CDR3 is TGTGCCAGCAGTTTAGCCGGGAGGGCCTACAATGAGCAGTTCTTC. Its translation: CASSLAGRAYNEQFF. V and J are TRBV6-5 and TRBJ2-1, with 8 bases that match TRBD2. Unmatched junction bases numbered 4, after V lost 4 bases and J lost 2 bases. Germline loops: CDR1 MNHEY, CDR2 SVGAGI. This CDR3 spans 15 amino acids.

V and J are TRBV28 and TRBJ1-5; D possibly corresponds to TRBD1 (5 bases). The CDR3 is made up of 15 amino acids. Trimming pared 6 bases from V and 5 bases from J, leaving 17 bases between. The V gene's germline CDR1 is MDHEN and CDR2 SYDVKM. CDR3 nucleotide sequence: TGTGCCAGCAGCCCTGAGGGGAGGGGTGATCAGCCCCAGCATTTT. It translates to CASSPEGRGDQPQHF.

The chain couples TRBV6-4 to TRBJ1-1; D is ambiguous. The V end was cut by 4 bases, the J end by 2 bases, with 8 bases between. From germline, CDR1 is MRHNA and CDR2 SNTAGT. CDR3 size: 13 residues. CDR3 DNA: TGTGCCAGCAGTGTAGAAGAAAACACTGAAGCTTTCTTT. Residues: CASSVEENTEAFF.

The chain has TRBV18 and TRBJ2-5; weak D call: TRBD1 (6 bases). Trimming pared 3 bases from V and 4 bases from J, leaving 12 bases between. This CDR3 spans 14 amino acids. Looked up from germline, CDR1 is KGHSH and CDR2 is LQKENI. The CDR3 nucleotides read TGTGCCAGCTCACCTCCAGGGGATTCAGAGACCCAGTACTTC. As protein: CASSPPGDSETQYF.

The count of this clone is one. The J gene is TRBJ2-7, the V gene TRBV20-1; possibly TRBD1 for D (5 bases). This CDR3 is 11 amino acids long. Germline loops: CDR1 DFQATT, CDR2 SNEGSKA (reference sequence). The V gene lost 1 base and the J gene lost 4 bases, with 5 bases spanning the gap. The chain's CDR3 is CSARGTYEQYV. The CDR3 region has the DNA TGCAGTGCTAGAGGGACATACGAGCAGTACGTC.

The V call is TRBV2, the J call TRBJ2-7; 8 positions match TRBD1. Trimming removed 8 bases from V and 7 bases from J; junction bases left unmatched: 7. CDR3 length: 12 amino acids. Germline CDR1 SNHLY, CDR2 FYNNEI. Here the CDR3 reads CASDWDRFEQYV. DNA for the CDR3: TGTGCCAGCGACTGGGACAGGTTTGAGCAGTACGTC.

The chain couples TRBV27 to TRBJ2-1, with D possibly matching TRBD2 (6 bases). The germline CDR1 and CDR2 sequences are MNHEY and SMNVEV (reference sequence). The germline V and J ends were trimmed by 4 bases and 4 bases, with 23 bases remaining between them. CDR3 length equals 18 residues. DNA of the CDR3: TGTGCCAGCAGTTCTCGGGGCGGGGATAACGTAATATACAATGAGCAGTTCTTC. Translated: CASSSRGGDNVIYNEQFF.

The chain joins TRBV27 to TRBJ2-4; the D is unclear. Germline V gene sequence: CDR1 MNHEY, CDR2 SMNVEV (reference sequence). The CDR3 consists of 13 residues. V lost 4 bases, J lost 7 bases, and 11 bases lay in between. The CDR3 loop reads CASSYPSSNIQYF. The CDR3 DNA reads TGTGCCAGCAGTTATCCCTCTTCCAACATTCAGTACTTC.

The chain uses TRBV28 and TRBJ1-6; D is unresolved. Between the trimmed V and J ends, which lost 3 bases and 4 bases, there was a span of 7 bases. Germline loops: CDR1 MDHEN, CDR2 SYDVKM. The CDR3 consists of 14 residues. CDR3 in amino acids: CASSFAGYNSPLHF. CDR3 nucleotide sequence: TGTGCCAGCAGTTTCGCGGGGTATAATTCACCCCTCCACTTT.

The chain is built from TRBV9 and TRBJ2-3, with a weak D call TRBD2 (5 bases). CDR1 is SGDLS and CDR2 is YYNGEE in the germline V gene. This CDR3 region has 15 residues. V was cut by 8 bases and J by 0 bases, with 16 bases left in between. The DNA of the CDR3 is TGTGCCAGTAAAGGGAGCCCTCGGAGCACAGATACGCAGTATTTT. Its translation is CASKGSPRSTDTQYF.

The V call is TRBV12-2, the J call TRBJ2-7; the DNA was not compared with TRBD2, the D call given in the table. TRBV12-2 is a pseudogene. The length of the CDR3 is 13 residues. Here the CDR3 DNA reads TGTGCAAGTCGCTTTTCTGAGGAGGTTCGGCAAACCGTC. Protein: CASRFSEEVRQTV.

J is TRBJ1-1 and V is TRBV28; tentative D call: TRBD1 (6 bases). The CDR3 loop spans 14 amino acids. Germline lookup yields CDR1 MDHEN and CDR2 SYDVKM. Between the trimmed V and J ends, which lost 8 bases and 1 base, there was a span of 14 bases. The CDR3 region is CASQTGPPNTEAFF. The CDR3 bases are TGTGCCAGCCAGACAGGCCCCCCGAACACTGAAGCTTTCTTT.

This sequence joins TRBV19 and TRBJ1-6; 8 positions match TRBD1. The CDR3 spans 15 residues. Trimming at V came to 5 bases and at J to 7 bases, leaving 7 bases not matched to a gene. Germline V gene data show CDR1 as LNHDA and CDR2 as SQIVND (reference sequence). The CDR3 reads CASSLGQGANSPLHF. The CDR3 coding sequence is TGTGCCAGTAGTCTCGGGCAGGGGGCGAATTCACCCCTCCACTTT. Full variable domain (missing parts from reference TRBV19 and TRBJ1-6): DGGITQSPKYLFRKEGQNVTLSCEQNLNHDAMYWYRQDPGQGLRLIYYSQIVNDFQKGDIAEGYSVSREKKESFPLTVTSAQKNPTAFYLCASSLGQGANSPLHFGNGTRLTVT.

This chain links TRBV30 with TRBJ2-1; 7 bases fit TRBD1. Germline CDR1 reads GTSNPN; CDR2 reads SVGIG (reference sequence). The CDR3 consists of 15 residues. The junction had 6 bases not matched to a gene; V was cut back by 0 bases and J by 4 bases. The CDR3 DNA is TGTGCCTGGAGTGTACGAGGGGGCGTTTACAATGAGCAGTTCTTC. This codes for CAWSVRGGVYNEQFF.